This T cell receptor beta chain originates from a study of beta chain features in type 1 diabetes. TCRB transcripts that were expressed got sequenced, as all of the isolated RNA had been reverse transcribed. TCRdb's copy holds only in-frame clones and misses some; the assay was immunoSEQ multiplex PCR. The repertoire includes roughly 340,000 clones, about 12% of them detected once, and 0.008% to 0.011% sits in the top ten. This CDR3 has 15 residues. V was trimmed by 2 bases and J by 0 bases, leaving 12 bases between them. Per the germline V gene, CDR1 is SGHNT and CDR2 is YYREEE (reference sequence). This clone was found a few times. Its antigen is still unknown. Study-wide points: Among all four CD4+ subsets, Type 1 diabetes patients had TCRB CDR3s that were moderately but significantly shorter.

Sequenced: naive CD4+ T cells from blood. V is TRBV5-4 and J is TRBJ2-7, with D perhaps TRBD2 (6 bases). This receptor was obtained from a woman aged 18-29 years with type 1 diabetes. CDR3 bases: TGTGCCAGCAGCTTAGGCGGGGCTAACTCCTACGAGCAGTACTTC. The encoded protein is CASSLGGANSYEQYF.